The clone carrying this T cell receptor (beta chain) was recorded only once. Its antigen is not known. The junction departs from germline at one end; a sequencing error may be responsible. Germline-derived CDR1 and CDR2 are SEHNR and FQNEAQ (reference sequence). The CDR3 contains 15 residues. This entry belongs to a study of blood T cells in healthy people across ages. Study information: About one barcoded beta molecule was captured per two T cells (by template switching). Study findings and constraints: A greater number of naive CD4+ cells and higher diversity distinguished long-lived donors from aged donors.

PCR was performed a second time for 7 to 11 cycles using a sample-barcoded 5' primer and a J-beta primer mix. TCRdb itself ran the 5' RACE reads through MiXCR, one entry per CDR3 protein. The sample shows roughly 720,000 distinct CDR3 sequences, approximately 55% of them seen only once. Samples each yielded at least 6 micrograms of total RNA. This TCR was sampled from an elderly man in good health. The J gene is TRBJ2-1, the V gene TRBV7-9; maybe TRBD1 (5 bases). Sequenced sample: blood. CDR3 bases: TGTGCCAGCAGCCCACGGACACTGCTCTACAATGGGCAGTTCTTC. Amino acids: CASSPRTLLYNGQFF.